Listed below are T cell receptor beta chains from one sample, sequenced in a study of CD8 T cells in Susac syndrome. TCRdb reanalysed the immunoSEQ multiplex PCR reads using MiXCR and keeps one entry per CDR3 protein. The data show just over 150,000 distinct CDR3 sequences, with 85% to 95% seen just once and about 0.16% held by the top ten. Material for sequencing was CD4+ T cells from PBMCs. Source of these receptors: a human donor with Susac syndrome. Each CDR3 is given with its conserved first and last residue. Fields, in order: J gene, V gene, CDR3 protein.

J: TRBJ2-1; V: TRBV7-2; CDR3: CASSFKGAGSEQFF
J: TRBJ2-3; V: TRBV29-1; CDR3: CSVEGGRGTDTQYF
J: TRBJ1-6; V: TRBV20-1; CDR3: CSASRDRDSPLHF
J: TRBJ2-7; V: TRBV20-1; CDR3: CSAGRAPYEQYF
J: TRBJ2-3; V: TRBV29-1; CDR3: CSVRGQGTDTQYF
J: TRBJ2-5; V: TRBV29-1; CDR3: CSVALGGSWETQYF
J: TRBJ2-1; V: TRBV5-1; CDR3: CASSRYTGTSAGNEQFF
J: TRBJ2-5; V: TRBV15; CDR3: CATSGGQGEETQYF
J: TRBJ2-1; V: TRBV10-1; CDR3: CASSEGQGYNEQFF
J: TRBJ2-3; V: TRBV3-1; CDR3: CASSQGGFTDTQYF